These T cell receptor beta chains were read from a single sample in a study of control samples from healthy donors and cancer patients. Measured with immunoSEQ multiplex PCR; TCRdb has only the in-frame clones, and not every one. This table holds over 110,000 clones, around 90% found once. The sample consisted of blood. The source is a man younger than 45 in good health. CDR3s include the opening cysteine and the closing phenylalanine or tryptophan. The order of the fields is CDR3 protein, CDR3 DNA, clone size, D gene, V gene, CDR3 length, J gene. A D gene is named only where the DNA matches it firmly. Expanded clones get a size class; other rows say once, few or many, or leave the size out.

CDR3: CASSVAGGPYNEQFF; DNA: TGTGCCAGCAGCGTAGCGGGAGGCCCCTACAATGAGCAGTTCTTC; size: NA; D: TRBD2; V: TRBV9; length: 15; J: TRBJ2-1
CDR3: CASSLQRVYNEQFF; DNA: TGTGCCAGCAGTTTACAGCGGGTTTACAATGAGCAGTTCTTC; size: NA; D: NA; V: TRBV27; length: 14; J: TRBJ2-1
CDR3: CASSLEAKAGSQEQYF; DNA: TGTGCCAGCAGCCTCGAGGCAAAAGCGGGCTCGCAGGAGCAGTACTTC; size: NA; D: NA; V: TRBV7-6; length: 16; J: TRBJ2-7
CDR3: CASARSGNEKLFF; DNA: TGTGCCAGCGCCAGGAGCGGGAATGAAAAACTGTTTTTT; size: NA; D: NA; V: TRBV7-9; length: 13; J: TRBJ1-4
CDR3: CASSERVDRTEAFF; DNA: TGTGCCAGCAGTGAACGTGTGGACCGGACTGAAGCTTTCTTT; size: NA; D: NA; V: TRBV2; length: 14; J: TRBJ1-1
CDR3: CASSVDQSTSDEQFF; DNA: TGTGCCAGCAGCGTAGATCAATCGACTAGCGATGAGCAGTTCTTC; size: once; D: TRBD2; V: TRBV9; length: 15; J: TRBJ2-1
CDR3: CASRLRQGNVGAEKLFF; DNA: TGTGCCAGTAGACTTCGACAGGGTAACGTCGGAGCTGAAAAACTGTTTTTT; size: NA; D: TRBD1; V: TRBV19; length: 17; J: TRBJ1-4
CDR3: CASSLEGRLYEQYF; DNA: TGTGCCAGCAGCTTAGAGGGGAGGTTATACGAGCAGTACTTC; size: NA; D: NA; V: TRBV11-3; length: 14; J: TRBJ2-7
CDR3: CASSFSGNNQPQHF; DNA: TGTGCCAGCAGTTTCTCGGGGAACAATCAGCCCCAGCATTTT; size: NA; D: NA; V: TRBV27; length: 14; J: TRBJ1-5
CDR3: CASSFGQIYTEAFF; DNA: TGTGCCAGCAGTTTCGGTCAGATTTACACTGAAGCTTTCTTT; size: NA; D: NA; V: TRBV28; length: 14; J: TRBJ1-1
CDR3: CATSEAGTALLREQYF; DNA: TGTGCCACCAGTGAAGCAGGGACAGCCTTACTGCGCGAGCAGTACTTC; size: once; D: TRBD1; V: TRBV24-1; length: 16; J: TRBJ2-7
CDR3: CASSKTGLAGGPSGELFF; DNA: TGTGCCAGTAGTAAAACGGGACTAGCGGGAGGACCATCCGGGGAGCTGTTTTTT; size: NA; D: TRBD2; V: TRBV19; length: 18; J: TRBJ2-2
CDR3: CASRRGLALSEQFF; DNA: TGTGCCAGCAGAAGGGGCCTAGCGTTGAGTGAGCAGTTCTTC; size: NA; D: NA; V: TRBV2; length: 14; J: TRBJ2-1
CDR3: CASSPKDTSYEQYF; DNA: TGTGCCAGCAGTCCGAAGGACACTTCCTACGAGCAGTACTTC; size: few; D: NA; V: TRBV27; length: 14; J: TRBJ2-7
CDR3: CASSEQEYNEQFF; DNA: TGTGCCAGCAGTGAACAGGAATACAATGAGCAGTTCTTC; size: NA; D: NA; V: TRBV2; length: 13; J: TRBJ2-1
CDR3: CASSFGSTNHGYTF; DNA: TGTGCCAGCAGCTTTGGGAGCACGAATCATGGCTACACCTTC; size: NA; D: NA; V: TRBV7-9; length: 14; J: TRBJ1-2
CDR3: CASSKGKGRVSGNTIYF; DNA: TGTGCCAGCAGCAAAGGGAAAGGCAGGGTCTCTGGAAACACCATATATTTT; size: NA; D: NA; V: TRBV21-1; length: 17; J: TRBJ1-3
CDR3: CASSLGNEQFF; DNA: TGTGCCAGCAGTTTGGGAAATGAGCAGTTCTTC; size: NA; D: NA; V: TRBV27; length: 11; J: TRBJ2-1
CDR3: CASSLMHSFSTDTQYF; DNA: TGTGCCAGCAGCTTGATGCACTCGTTCAGCACAGATACGCAGTATTTT; size: once; D: NA; V: TRBV5-6; length: 16; J: TRBJ2-3
CDR3: CATSRERDTNEKLFF; DNA: TGTGCCACCAGCAGAGAACGGGACACAAATGAAAAACTGTTTTTT; size: NA; D: NA; V: TRBV15; length: 15; J: TRBJ1-4
CDR3: CASSLGTSSGEQYF; DNA: TGTGCCAGCAGCTTAGGGACTAGCTCTGGCGAGCAGTACTTC; size: NA; D: TRBD2; V: TRBV11-2; length: 14; J: TRBJ2-7
CDR3: CASSSLGTVIPYEQYF; DNA: TGTGCCAGCAGCTCCCTAGGGACAGTTATTCCCTACGAGCAGTACTTC; size: NA; D: TRBD1; V: TRBV5-5; length: 16; J: TRBJ2-7
CDR3: CASSWAGQGLGGYTF; DNA: TGTGCCAGCAGTTGGGCCGGACAGGGGTTGGGTGGCTACACCTTC; size: NA; D: TRBD1; V: TRBV6-5; length: 15; J: TRBJ1-2
CDR3: CASRRDKVGYQPQHF; DNA: TGTGCCAGCAGGAGGGACAAGGTGGGATATCAGCCCCAGCATTTT; size: NA; D: NA; V: TRBV2; length: 15; J: TRBJ1-5
CDR3: CASSYSTASGPSYNEQFF; DNA: TGTGCCAGCAGTTACTCGACGGCTAGCGGACCTTCCTACAATGAGCAGTTCTTC; size: once; D: TRBD2; V: TRBV6-2/TRBV6-3; length: 18; J: TRBJ2-1
CDR3: CATRPSGNNEQFF; DNA: TGTGCCACCAGGCCTAGCGGAAACAATGAGCAGTTCTTC; size: once; D: TRBD2; V: TRBV15; length: 13; J: TRBJ2-1